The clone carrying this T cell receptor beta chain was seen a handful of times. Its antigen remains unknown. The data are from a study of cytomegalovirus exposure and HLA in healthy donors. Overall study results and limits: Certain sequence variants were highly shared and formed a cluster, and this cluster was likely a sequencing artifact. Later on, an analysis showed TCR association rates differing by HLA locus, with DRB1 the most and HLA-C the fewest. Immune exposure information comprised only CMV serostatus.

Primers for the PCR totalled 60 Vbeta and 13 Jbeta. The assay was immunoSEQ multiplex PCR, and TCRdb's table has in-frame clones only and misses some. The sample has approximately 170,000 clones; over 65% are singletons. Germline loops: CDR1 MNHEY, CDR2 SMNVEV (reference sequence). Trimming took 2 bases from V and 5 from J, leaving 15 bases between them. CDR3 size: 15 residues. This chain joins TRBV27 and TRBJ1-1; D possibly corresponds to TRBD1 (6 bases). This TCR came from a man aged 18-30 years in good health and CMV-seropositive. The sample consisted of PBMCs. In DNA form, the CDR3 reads TGTGCCAGCAGTTTAAGGGGAGGGGGGAGAACTGAAGCTTTCTTT. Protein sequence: CASSLRGGGRTEAFF.